These 15 T cell receptor beta chains came from one sample sequenced in a study of blood T cell repertoires in COVID-19. The repertoire was sequenced with immunoSEQ multiplex PCR; TCRdb's copy has only in-frame clones and lacks some. The sample contains under 100,000 clones, roughly 84% of which appear only once. Specimen: peripheral blood. These receptors originate from a woman older than 75 with COVID-19, enrolled during active disease.

The chain uses TRBV5-6 and TRBJ2-5, with 9 bases matching TRBD1. CDR1 is SGHDT, CDR2 YYEEEE, per germline. CDR3 length: 14 amino acids. V gave up 3 bases and J gave up 5 bases; unmatched junction bases: 5. The CDR3 nucleotides are TGTGCCAGCAGCTGGGGACAGGGCTGGGAGACCCAGTACTTC. The encoded protein is CASSWGQGWETQYF.

The V call is TRBV21-1, the J call TRBJ2-1; the table's TRBD2 call for D was not verified on the DNA. TRBV21-1 has pseudogene status. CDR3 length: 23 amino acids. In DNA form, the CDR3 reads TGTGCCAGCAGCACTTGCGGTGGCAGGGGCCTAGCGGGAGCCCCCTTATCCTACAATGAGCAGTTCTTC. Protein sequence: CASSTCGGRGLAGAPLSYNEQFF.

This clone was observed a handful of times. This rearrangement joins TRBV30 to TRBJ1-2, with D unresolved. CDR1 and CDR2 from the germline V gene are GTSNPN and SVGIG (reference sequence). Trimming removed 4 bases from V and 7 bases from J, with 16 bases in between. The CDR3 sequence is 13 residues long. The CDR3 here is CAWIELNSGGYTF. DNA of the CDR3: TGTGCCTGGATAGAATTAAACAGCGGTGGCTACACCTTC.

This sequence joins TRBV6-5 and TRBJ2-1, with 8 positions matching TRBD2. Germline assignment: CDR1 MNHEY and CDR2 SVGAGI. This CDR3 comprises 13 residues. V shed 4 bases and J 8 bases; nucleotides not matched to a gene: 4. The DNA of the CDR3 is TGTGCCAGCAGTTGGACGGGGGGGCATGAGCAGTTCTTC. This translates into CASSWTGGHEQFF.

The chain recombines TRBV15 with TRBJ2-1, with 9 bases lining up with TRBD1. Trimming took 4 bases from V and 5 from J; bases not matched to a gene: 9. From germline, CDR1 is LNHNV and CDR2 YYDKDF (reference sequence). The CDR3 has 16 amino acids. The CDR3 is CATSTSTGGAHNEQFF. Written as DNA, the CDR3 is TGTGCCACCAGCACCTCTACAGGGGGCGCCCACAATGAGCAGTTCTTC.

This chain connects TRBV6-5 to TRBJ1-4; 8 nucleotides line up with TRBD1. The ends lost 11 bases at V and 3 bases at J; junction bases unmatched: 8. Germline V lookup: CDR1 MNHEY, CDR2 SVGAGI. The CDR3 sequence is 14 residues long. The CDR3 sequence is CAASPTGANEKLFF. CDR3 nucleotides: TGTGCCGCCTCCCCGACAGGGGCTAATGAAAAACTGTTTTTT.

This chain uses TRBV7-2 with TRBJ2-5; D is unclear. V lost 2 bases and J 3 bases, leaving 10 bases between the germline ends. CDR3 length: 14 residues. Per germline, CDR1 SGHTA and CDR2 FQGNSA. CDR3 in amino acids: CASSLLGGEETQYF. The CDR3 DNA follows: TGTGCCAGCAGCTTACTCGGCGGAGAAGAGACCCAGTACTTC. The entire variable domain, with the rest obtained from reference TRBV7-2 and TRBJ2-5, is as follows: GAGVSQSPSNKVTEKGKDVELRCDPISGHTALYWYRQSLGQGLEFLIYFQGNSAPDKSGLPSDRFSAERTGGSVSTLTIQRTQQEDSAVYLCASSLLGGEETQYFGPGTRLLVL.

The rearrangement uses TRBV28 and TRBJ2-7; TRBD2 is a possible D gene (7 bases). The CDR3 runs to 14 residues. Germline CDR1 and CDR2: MDHEN and SYDVKM. Trimming removed 2 bases from V and 4 bases from J, with 12 bases in between. The CDR3, as DNA: TGTGCCAGCAGTTTAGGGGGGGCAAGATACGAGCAGTACTTC. Protein: CASSLGGARYEQYF.

This rearrangement joins TRBV7-9 to TRBJ2-7; TRBD2 aligns across 7 bases. Germline CDR1 reads SEHNR; CDR2 reads FQNEAQ (reference sequence). The junction had 9 bases not matched to a gene; V was cut back by 7 bases and J by 6 bases. This CDR3 region has 13 residues. As DNA, the CDR3 is TGTGCCAGCACCCCGGGCGGGGGTCGCGAGCAGTACTTC. Translation gives CASTPGGGREQYF.

V usage is TRBV3-1 (or the pseudogene TRBV3-2) and J usage is TRBJ2-3; TRBD2 aligns across 8 bases. The germline gives CDR1 LGHDT, CDR2 YNNKEL (reference sequence). The CDR3 covers 15 residues. The V segment lost 4 bases and the J segment 5 bases; nucleotides outside the gene matches: 8. This CDR3 is CASSPIAGWRDTQYF. In DNA form, the CDR3 reads TGTGCCAGCAGCCCAATAGCGGGGTGGAGAGATACGCAGTATTTT.

The V gene is TRBV5-1, the J gene TRBJ2-7; 8 nucleotides match TRBD2. V dropped 2 bases and J dropped 6; count of bases not matched to a gene: 7. This CDR3 has 14 residues. CDR1 is SGHRS and CDR2 is YFSETQ in the germline V gene. CDR3 in DNA: TGCGCCAGCAGCTTCAGCGGGAGTTTTAGCGAGCAGTACTTC. It encodes CASSFSGSFSEQYF. Filled out from reference TRBV5-1 and TRBJ2-7, the complete variable domain reads KAGVTQTPRYLIKTRGQQVTLSCSPISGHRSVSWYQQTPGQGLQFLFEYFSETQRNKGNFPGRFSGRQFSNSRSEMNVSTLELGDSALYLCASSFSGSFSEQYFGPGTRLTVT.

The chain employs TRBV24-1 and TRBJ2-2, with 9 bases aligning to TRBD2. CDR3 size: 15 residues. Losses at the gene ends were 3 bases for V and 7 bases for J; bases not matched to a gene: 5. CDR1 is KGHDR and CDR2 is SFDVKD in the germline V gene. The CDR3 sequence is CATSDPGTSIGELFF. The CDR3 region has the DNA TGTGCCACCAGTGATCCCGGGACTAGCATCGGGGAGCTGTTTTTT.

The chain is built from TRBV19 and TRBJ1-1; 9 bases align to TRBD1. V shed 5 bases, J shed 6 bases, and the junction held 7 bases outside the gene matches. CDR3 length equals 14 residues. Germline V gene data show CDR1 as LNHDA and CDR2 as SQIVND (reference sequence). The CDR3 loop is CASSPSQGAAEAFF. DNA for the CDR3: TGTGCCAGTAGTCCCTCACAGGGGGCTGCTGAAGCTTTCTTT.

The genes are TRBV3-1 (or the pseudogene TRBV3-2) and TRBJ1-2; D is undetermined. V lost 0 bases, J lost 4 bases, and 12 bases lay in between. The CDR3 extends over 15 amino acids. Looked up from germline, CDR1 is LGHDT and CDR2 is YNNKEL (reference sequence). The CDR3 DNA reads as TGTGCCAGCAGCCAAGATCCACAGATTGGCTATGGCTACACCTTC. This codes for CASSQDPQIGYGYTF.

The chain combines TRBV2 with TRBJ2-1, with D maybe TRBD2 (7 bases). The CDR3 is 12 residues long. The V end lost 7 bases, the J end lost 9 bases, and 13 bases lay between the germline ends. CDR1 SNHLY and CDR2 FYNNEI come from the germline V gene. As DNA, the CDR3 is TGTGCCAGCACCCTGAGGGGGGGTGAGCAGTTCTTC. As protein: CASTLRGGEQFF.